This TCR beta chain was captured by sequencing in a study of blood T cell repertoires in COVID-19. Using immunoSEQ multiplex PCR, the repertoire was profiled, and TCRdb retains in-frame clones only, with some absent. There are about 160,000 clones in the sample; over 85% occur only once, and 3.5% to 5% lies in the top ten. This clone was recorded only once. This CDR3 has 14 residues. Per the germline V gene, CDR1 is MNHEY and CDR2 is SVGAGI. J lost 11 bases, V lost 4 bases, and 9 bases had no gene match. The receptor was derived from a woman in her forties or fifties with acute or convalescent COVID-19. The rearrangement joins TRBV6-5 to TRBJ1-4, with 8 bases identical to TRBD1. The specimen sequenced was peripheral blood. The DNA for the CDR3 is TGTGCCAGCAGTTCAGGGGGCGTAGATACGAAACTGTTTTTT. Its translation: CASSSGGVDTKLFF.